This T cell receptor (beta chain) is from a study of T cell responses to AZD1222 COVID-19 vaccine (dated by TCRdb to about 2021). Background on the whole study: A total of approximately 240 trial participants underwent TCR sequencing, of whom 207 received two doses of AZD1222 and around 25 received two doses of the MenACWY control vaccine. Trial participants were enrolled into age subgroups of 18-55, 56-69 and 70-plus years, which contained around 150, 28 and 57 TCR-sequenced participants, respectively.

In the paper's terms, the time point label means: about 28 days (+/-7) after the second vaccine dose. AZD1222 recipients whose second dose came at about 4 weeks and those whose second dose came at about 12 weeks were combined into one group, since spike-specific TCR depth and breadth did not differ between the two schedules. Vaccinee samples were obtained from the UK trials COV001 and COV002, which included a single-blind randomized controlled phase 2/3 trial of AZD1222 (ChAdOx1 nCoV-19) in healthy adults. For TCRbeta chain sequencing, PBMC samples from trial participants were taken at day 0 and at day 28 after the second dose. The CDR3 regions of human TCRbeta chains were analyzed by immunosequencing. As for the authors' bioinformatics: TCRs in the repertoires were matched against a reference library of SARS-CoV-2-specific TCRs that had been generated with the MIRA antigen-specificity platform. Breadth meant the fraction of unique TCRs that were SARS-CoV-2-associated, whereas depth meant the fraction of total T cells that were SARS-CoV-2-associated. Each spike-specific TCR was assigned to its reactive spike region and to a CD4 or CD8 class using the MIRA data. Log10-transformed breadth and depth values were compared by one-way ANOVA with Sidak's multiple comparisons tests. TCRdb retrieved this table from immuneACCESS and kept in-frame rearrangements only. Not all clones are present; in checked studies, unresolved V genes account for under half, and no reason is known for the remainder. V and J calls and clone size are given by that table; D and trimming were obtained from the DNA. The sample data list 100,000 to 150,000 clones, and 80% to 95% of these were observed just once. The ten largest clones take up roughly 7.9% of the sample.

Note on this clone: This clone's antigen is unknown. No base qualities exist here, and no much larger clone lies one base off it.

Summary of the overall study and its limitations: Reportedly, close to half of the unique spike-specific TCRs recognized epitopes lying outside the regions that are mutated in the B.1.351 and B.1.1.7 variants. In the small 56-69-year group, the increase in depth fell short of significance, most likely because of low power. Participants were mostly white British, with more females than males. The authors suggested clonal diversity may have been underestimated. Vaccine-associated CD4 TCRs spanned the whole spike protein, with dominant responses in regions 160-218 and 743-854. After two AZD1222 doses, both the breadth and the depth of spike-specific TCRs were significantly higher than at day 0 and than in MenACWY recipients. Because no day 14 peak-response samples were available, the repertoires could be characterized only after the peak T cell response. Conclusions about previously exposed vaccinees were limited because only a handful of AZD1222 recipients were SARS-CoV-2 seropositive at baseline.

V is pruned by 7 bases and J by 8 bases, leaving 12 bases of the junction without a gene match. From the germline V gene, CDR1 is MDHEN and CDR2 is SYDVKM. The CDR3 measures 15 amino acids from cysteine to phenylalanine. CDR3 DNA is the only sequence kept; it has 45 bases, read in frame from the first base. The sequence came from an adult who received the AZD1222 COVID-19 vaccine. The starting material was peripheral blood, obtained 28 days after the second AZD1222 dose. Rearrangement joined TRBV28 to TRBJ1-4; TRBD1 aligns with 8 central bases. The CDR3 region reads CASISPDRATEKLFF. Here is the DNA: TGTGCCAGCATTTCTCCGGACAGGGCTACGGAAAAACTGTTTTTT. Supplemented by the reference TRBV28 and TRBJ1-4 proteins around the CDR3, the complete variable domain is DVKVTQSSRYLVKRTGEKVFLECVQDMDHENMFWYRQDPGLGLRLIYFSYDVKMKEKGDIPEGYSVSREKKERFSLILESASTNQTSMYLCASISPDRATEKLFFGSGTQLSVL.